This passage covers 17 T cell receptor beta chains from one sample sequenced in a study of STAT5B mutations in CD4+ large granular lymphocyte leukemia. TCRdb's table, derived via immunoSEQ multiplex PCR, lists solely in-frame clones and lacks some. The sample has tens of thousands of clones; roughly 77% are singletons. Source material: CD4+ T cells from blood buffy coats. Receptors were obtained from a human donor in good health.

The chain recombines TRBV10-3 with TRBJ2-3, with 11 bases fitting TRBD2. V was pared by 10 bases and J by 3 bases, with 6 bases of the junction left unmatched. Germline V gene data show CDR1 as ENHRY and CDR2 as SYGVKD. The CDR3 sequence is 14 residues long. CDR3 residues: CATLSGGATDTQYF. The CDR3 DNA sequence: TGTGCCACCCTTAGCGGGGGGGCAACAGATACGCAGTATTTT.

The rearrangement links TRBV30 to TRBJ1-1; D possibly corresponds to TRBD1 (5 bases). The CDR3 has 14 amino acids. Per the germline V gene, CDR1 is GTSNPN and CDR2 is SVGIG (reference sequence). V was cut by 3 bases and J by 8 bases, with 19 bases left in between. The CDR3, as DNA: TGTGCCTGGAGGGGGCGGCCCGGCGGCAGGGAAGCTTTCTTT. This sequence encodes CAWRGRPGGREAFF.

This clone was counted once. The chain uses TRBV28 and TRBJ2-2, with a possible D match to TRBD2 (5 bases). Germline V CDR1 and CDR2: MDHEN, SYDVKM. The CDR3 spans 17 residues. V was cut by 8 bases and J by 0 bases, with 19 bases left in between. CDR3 nucleotide sequence: TGTGCCAGCCACGATCCGAGGGCGGGTACGAACACCGGGGAGCTGTTTTTT. Translation gives CASHDPRAGTNTGELFF.

This chain joins TRBV5-1 and TRBJ2-1; 10 positions agree with TRBD2. CDR1 is SGHRS, CDR2 YFSETQ, per germline. V dropped 2 bases and J dropped 8; count of bases not matched to a gene: 7. This CDR3 region has 15 residues. CDR3 sequence reads: CASSFGASGSDEQFF. CDR3 bases: TGCGCCAGCAGCTTTGGGGCTAGCGGGAGCGATGAGCAGTTCTTC.

This sequence joins TRBV2 and TRBJ2-5; 9 bases match TRBD1. Germline trimming cut 5 bases from V and 1 base from J; bases unmatched to any gene: 8. There are 16 residues in the CDR3. CDR1 and CDR2 from the germline V gene are SNHLY and FYNNEI. The CDR3 region is CASSSGTGWGQETQYF. The DNA for the CDR3 is TGTGCCAGCAGTTCCGGGACAGGGTGGGGCCAAGAGACCCAGTACTTC.

J is TRBJ1-1 and V is TRBV11-2, with 7 nucleotides matching TRBD1. Germline V gene data show CDR1 as SGHAT and CDR2 as FQNNGV. With V trimmed by 6 bases and J by 4 bases, 11 bases remained unmatched. The CDR3 is 15 residues long. The CDR3 DNA sequence: TGTGCCAGCAGTCTTCTCCCACAGGGGAGCACTGAAGCTTTCTTT. Translated, it gives CASSLLPQGSTEAFF.

This clone was seen a few times. CDR3 residues: CASSQTGGRYGYTF. The CDR3 DNA follows: TGTGCCAGCAGCCAGACAGGGGGCCGCTATGGCTACACCTTC. The V gene is TRBV7-2, the J gene TRBJ1-2; TRBD1 matches 10 bases. The CDR3 spans 14 residues. The germline gives CDR1 SGHTA, CDR2 FQGNSA. V was clipped by 5 bases and J by 4 bases; unmatched bases: 4.

The chain is built from TRBV7-2 and TRBJ2-3; TRBD2 agrees at 10 bases. V lost 1 base to trimming and J lost 2 bases; unmatched junction nucleotides: 3. The V gene's germline CDR1 is SGHTA and CDR2 FQGNSA. CDR3 length: 16 residues. DNA for the CDR3: TGTGCCAGCAGCTTAGTACTAGCGGGACACACAGATACGCAGTATTTT. Translation: CASSLVLAGHTDTQYF.

The rearrangement links TRBV5-1 to TRBJ1-2; D unclear. The CDR3 length is 15 residues. Trimming shortened V by 4 bases and J by 5 bases, and 18 bases separated the two germline ends. Germline V CDR1 and CDR2: SGHRS, YFSETQ. The CDR3 sequence: CASSLTMSGQYGYTF. The DNA for the CDR3 is TGCGCCAGCAGCCTAACGATGAGCGGGCAATATGGCTACACCTTC.

CDR3 in amino acids: CASSLRLAGGQGELFF. CDR3 coding DNA: TGTGCCAGCAGCTTGAGACTAGCGGGGGGGCAAGGGGAGCTGTTTTTT. V usage is TRBV5-8 and J usage is TRBJ2-2; 14 bases are shared with TRBD2. V shed 1 base and J 8 bases; nucleotides not matched to a gene: 4. The CDR3 covers 16 residues. Germline-derived CDR1 and CDR2 are SGHTS and YDEGEE.

The chain joins TRBV5-6 to TRBJ2-1; 8 bases are shared with TRBD1. V lost 4 bases, J lost 5 bases, and 11 bases stayed unmatched. Looked up from germline, CDR1 is SGHDT and CDR2 is YYEEEE. The CDR3 runs to 16 residues. DNA of the CDR3: TGTGCCAGCAGCCCTCCCCCCGGGACAGGAGACAATGAGCAGTTCTTC. This encodes CASSPPPGTGDNEQFF.

The DNA for the CDR3 is TGTGCCAGCAGCCCCGGAGGAAAAACTAACTATGGCTACACCTTC. This gives the protein CASSPGGKTNYGYTF. This chain joins TRBV11-2 and TRBJ1-2; D gene unclear. Germline CDR1 and CDR2: SGHAT and FQNNGV. V was cut by 5 bases and J by 0 bases, with 13 bases left in between. The CDR3 consists of 15 residues.

The rearrangement links TRBV7-2 to TRBJ1-5; TRBD1 aligns across 7 bases. The CDR3 is made up of 14 amino acids. Losses at the gene ends were 5 bases for V and 4 bases for J; bases not matched to a gene: 5. Germline CDR1 SGHTA, CDR2 FQGNSA. In nucleotides, the CDR3 is TGTGCCAGCAGCCAGGGACAGAAGAATCAGCCCCAGCATTTT. Translating it yields CASSQGQKNQPQHF. Drawing the rest from reference TRBV7-2 and TRBJ1-5, the complete variable domain is GAGVSQSPSNKVTEKGKDVELRCDPISGHTALYWYRQSLGQGLEFLIYFQGNSAPDKSGLPSDRFSAERTGGSVSTLTIQRTQQEDSAVYLCASSQGQKNQPQHFGDGTRLSIL.

V and J are TRBV2 and TRBJ2-3; the match to TRBD2 covers 9 bases. Germline CDR1 SNHLY, CDR2 FYNNEI. This CDR3 is 18 amino acids long. Unmatched junction bases numbered 13, after V lost 6 bases and J lost 0 bases. CDR3 sequence reads: CASRKEGSGGPSTDTQYF. DNA for the CDR3: TGTGCCAGCAGGAAGGAAGGTAGCGGGGGCCCGAGCACAGATACGCAGTATTTT.

J is TRBJ2-5 and V is TRBV5-4; D may be TRBD1 (6 bases). In germline, CDR1 is SGHNT, CDR2 YYREEE (reference sequence). The CDR3 runs 16 residues. Trimming shortened V by 4 bases and J by 1 base, and 17 bases separated the two germline ends. The CDR3 region is CASSPAPTGIQETQYF. For the CDR3, the DNA is TGTGCCAGCAGCCCGGCGCCGACAGGTATCCAAGAGACCCAGTACTTC.

This rearrangement joins TRBV11-3 to TRBJ1-1; 7 bases map to TRBD1. The CDR3 contains 14 residues. Unmatched junction bases numbered 7, after V lost 5 bases and J lost 4 bases. Germline V CDR1 and CDR2: SGHNT, YENEEA. The chain's CDR3 is CASSTDRSGTEAFF. The CDR3, as DNA: TGTGCCAGCAGCACGGACAGGTCGGGCACTGAAGCTTTCTTT.

This clone was detected once. The chain carries TRBV19 and TRBJ1-4; no firm D call. The V gene lost 1 base and the J gene lost 5 bases, with 5 bases spanning the gap. The CDR3 has 13 residues. Looked up from germline, CDR1 is LNHDA and CDR2 is SQIVND (reference sequence). CDR3: CASSIGRNEKLFF. DNA for the CDR3: TGTGCCAGTAGTATAGGCAGGAATGAAAAACTGTTTTTT.